This entry describes one T cell receptor beta chain. This record belongs to a study of blood T cell repertoires in COVID-19. Per the original methods: Using reference gene primer amplification, nucleated cell counts were estimated. Sequencing was performed with immunoSEQ multiplex PCR; in TCRdb, only in-frame clones are kept and a portion is missing. V and J calls and clone size come straight from that table; D and trimming were deduced from the DNA. The data hold around 270,000 clones, with more than 75% observed a single time. The germline V gene has CDR1 SGDLS and CDR2 YYNGEE. The CDR3 covers 14 residues. Losses at the gene ends were 4 bases for V and 11 bases for J; bases not matched to a gene: 9.

The sample consisted of peripheral blood. This clonotype originated in an older woman with COVID-19, enrolled during active disease. V is TRBV9 and J is TRBJ2-1, with TRBD2 matching over 10 bases. CDR3 in DNA: TGTGCCAGCAGCCCCACTAGCGGGGTCACTAAGCAGTTCTTC. Residues: CASSPTSGVTKQFF. The whole variable domain, remainder taken from reference TRBV9 and TRBJ2-1, is DSGVTQTPKHLITATGQRVTLRCSPRSGDLSVYWYQQSLDQGLQFLIQYYNGEERAKGNILERFSAQQFPDLHSELNLSSLELGDSALYFCASSPTSGVTKQFFGPGTRLTVL.